These T cell receptor beta chains were read from a single sample in a study of tumor-infiltrating lymphocytes in primary liver carcinoma. TCRdb reprocessed the multiplex PCR reads via MiXCR and lists one record per CDR3 protein. This table has about 100,000 distinct CDR3 sequences, 55% to 75% appearing once. Specimen: liver tumor tissue from sampling region 5. The receptor source for this set is a woman aged 55-69 years with primary liver carcinoma and hepatitis B virus infection. The CDR3 runs from the conserved cysteine through the conserved F or W. Fields, in order: D gene, V gene, clone size, J gene, CDR3 protein, CDR3 DNA. A D gene is named only where the DNA matches it firmly. Only some rows state a clone size, as once, few, many or a class for expanded clones.

d_gene: .
v_gene: TRBV7-3
abundance: .
j_gene: TRBJ2-5
CDR3aa: CASSSLGGRGETQYF
CDR3nt: TGTGCCAGCAGCTCCCTTGGGGGGAGAGGGGAGACCCAGTACTTC

d_gene: TRBD1
v_gene: TRBV6-5
abundance: .
j_gene: TRBJ1-1
CDR3aa: CASKSGQGGFRTKAFF
CDR3nt: TGTGCCAGCAAGTCAGGACAGGGTGGGTTTAGAACTAAAGCTTTCTTT

d_gene: .
v_gene: TRBV14
abundance: many
j_gene: TRBJ2-7
CDR3aa: CASSLTPGQHYEQYF
CDR3nt: TGTGCCAGCAGCCTAACACCCGGACAGCACTACGAGCAGTACTTC

d_gene: .
v_gene: TRBV4-1
abundance: many
j_gene: TRBJ2-5
CDR3aa: CASSPRVRETQYF
CDR3nt: TGCGCCAGCAGCCCAAGAGTTAGGGAGACCCAGTACTTC

d_gene: .
v_gene: TRBV11-2
abundance: .
j_gene: TRBJ2-7
CDR3aa: CANSPTSPSYEQYF
CDR3nt: TGTGCCAACAGCCCCACTAGCCCCTCCTACGAGCAGTACTTT

d_gene: .
v_gene: TRBV6-2/TRBV6-3
abundance: .
j_gene: TRBJ2-3
CDR3aa: CASSRTTTNTQYF
CDR3nt: TGTGCCAGCAGCAGGACAACCACAAATACGCAGTATTTC

d_gene: TRBD1
v_gene: TRBV11-2
abundance: medium-sized
j_gene: TRBJ2-7
CDR3aa: CASSRGTGPYEQYF
CDR3nt: TGTGCCAGCAGCCGGGGGACAGGTCCCTACGAGCAGTACTTC

d_gene: .
v_gene: TRBV6-6
abundance: many
j_gene: TRBJ2-3
CDR3aa: CASTGRWRGYTDTQYF
CDR3nt: TGTGCCAGCACCGGACGGTGGCGGGGATACACAGATACGCAGTATTTT

d_gene: TRBD2
v_gene: TRBV6-6
abundance: many
j_gene: TRBJ2-7
CDR3aa: CASSNRIAGGYEQYF
CDR3nt: TGTGCCAGCAGTAATCGGATAGCGGGGGGATACGAGCAGTACTTC

d_gene: TRBD2
v_gene: TRBV6-2/TRBV6-3
abundance: .
j_gene: TRBJ2-1
CDR3aa: CASSSPGTSRTSQFF
CDR3nt: TGTGCCAGCAGTTCGCCCGGGACTAGCAGGACTTCTCAATTTTTC

d_gene: .
v_gene: TRBV4-1
abundance: .
j_gene: TRBJ1-1
CDR3aa: CARSQEGIGSVTEAFF
CDR3nt: TGCGCCAGGAGCCAAGAGGGGATCGGGAGTGTCACTGAAGCTTTCTTT

d_gene: TRBD1
v_gene: TRBV5-5
abundance: .
j_gene: TRBJ2-7
CDR3aa: CASSLLGGSHEQYF
CDR3nt: TGTGCCAGCAGCTTGTTAGGGGGCTCCCACGAGCAGTACTTC

d_gene: .
v_gene: TRBV6-5
abundance: once
j_gene: TRBJ2-5
CDR3aa: CASREGRGGYESQYF
CDR3nt: TGTGCCAGCAGGGAAGGGCGAGGAGGATACGAGAGCCAGTACTTC

d_gene: .
v_gene: TRBV6-5
abundance: few
j_gene: TRBJ2-6
CDR3aa: CASTQTTSGANVLTF
CDR3nt: TGTGCCAGTACTCAAACAACCTCTGGGGCCAACGTCCTGACTTTC

d_gene: TRBD1
v_gene: TRBV5-1
abundance: .
j_gene: TRBJ1-2
CDR3aa: CVSSPGQGSGYTF
CDR3nt: TGCGTCAGCAGCCCAGGACAGGGTAGTGGCTACACCTTC

d_gene: TRBD1
v_gene: TRBV5-4
abundance: .
j_gene: TRBJ1-5
CDR3aa: CASTLGTGGNQPQHF
CDR3nt: TGTGCCAGCACCTTGGGGACAGGGGGCAACCAACCCCAGCATTTT

d_gene: .
v_gene: TRBV5-6
abundance: .
j_gene: TRBJ2-7
CDR3aa: CTSSLFADYSYEQYF
CDR3nt: TGTACCAGCAGTTTGTTCGCGGACTACTCCTACGAGCAGTACTTC

d_gene: TRBD1
v_gene: TRBV5-6
abundance: .
j_gene: TRBJ2-5
CDR3aa: CASSLAGGETQYF
CDR3nt: TGTGCCAGCAGCCTCGCAGGGGGAGAGACCCAGTACTTC

d_gene: .
v_gene: TRBV28
abundance: .
j_gene: TRBJ2-6
CDR3aa: CASSSSPGSGANVLTF
CDR3nt: TGTGCTAGCAGTTCAAGTCCGGGGAGTGGGGCCAACGTCCTGACTTTC

d_gene: TRBD1
v_gene: TRBV12-3/TRBV12-4
abundance: .
j_gene: TRBJ2-7
CDR3aa: CASSSPRDRGQYF
CDR3nt: TGTGCCAGCAGTTCGCCAAGGGACAGGGGTCAGTACTTC

d_gene: .
v_gene: TRBV4-1
abundance: .
j_gene: TRBJ2-1
CDR3aa: CASSHPTRGTYNDQFF
CDR3nt: TGCGCCAGCAGCCATCCCACCCGCGGGACCTACAATGACCAGTTCTTT

d_gene: .
v_gene: TRBV11-2
abundance: once
j_gene: TRBJ2-1
CDR3aa: CASSRGLAYNEQFF
CDR3nt: TGTGCCAGCAGTCGTGGATTAGCCTACAATGAGCAGTTCTTC

d_gene: .
v_gene: TRBV18
abundance: .
j_gene: TRBJ1-5
CDR3aa: CASSPAGMYQPQHF
CDR3nt: TGTGCCAGCTCACCGGCAGGCATGTATCAGCCCCAGCATTTT

d_gene: .
v_gene: TRBV6-5
abundance: .
j_gene: TRBJ2-2
CDR3aa: CASSYDRITGELFF
CDR3nt: TGTGCCAGCAGTTATGACCGTATCACCGGGGAGTTGTTTTTT

d_gene: .
v_gene: TRBV6-1
abundance: .
j_gene: TRBJ2-2
CDR3aa: CASSTWGSTGELFF
CDR3nt: TGTGCCAGCAGTACATGGGGTAGCACCGGGGAACTATTTTTT

d_gene: TRBD2
v_gene: TRBV2
abundance: few
j_gene: TRBJ2-3
CDR3aa: CASGAATSGSGDTQYF
CDR3nt: TGTGCCAGCGGTGCCGCGACTAGCGGGAGTGGAGATACGCAGTATTTT

d_gene: TRBD1
v_gene: TRBV7-9
abundance: .
j_gene: TRBJ1-1
CDR3aa: CTSSLRAGGDDTEAFF
CDR3nt: TGTACCAGCAGCTTAAGGGCAGGGGGCGATGACACTGAAGCTTTCTTT

d_gene: TRBD1
v_gene: TRBV19
abundance: .
j_gene: TRBJ1-2
CDR3aa: CASSIAGTGIYYGYIF
CDR3nt: TGTGCCAGTAGTATTGCGGGGACAGGGATCTACTATGGCTACATCTTC

d_gene: TRBD2
v_gene: TRBV11-2
abundance: once
j_gene: TRBJ2-3
CDR3aa: CASSSLGTSESTDTQYF
CDR3nt: TGTGCCAGCAGCTCCCTAGGGACTAGCGAGAGCACAGATACGCAGTATTTC

d_gene: .
v_gene: TRBV4-2
abundance: many
j_gene: TRBJ1-2
CDR3aa: CASSQEDLNYGYTF
CDR3nt: TGTGCCAGCAGCCAAGAGGACCTTAACTATGGCTACACCTTC

d_gene: TRBD2
v_gene: TRBV10-3
abundance: many
j_gene: TRBJ2-7
CDR3aa: CAIRETSAYEQYF
CDR3nt: TGTGCCATCAGAGAGACTAGCGCCTACGAGCAGTACTTC

d_gene: TRBD2
v_gene: TRBV15
abundance: .
j_gene: TRBJ2-3
CDR3aa: CATSGRLARSTDTQYF
CDR3nt: TGTGCCACCAGCGGCCGACTAGCGCGGAGCACAGATACGCAGTATTTT